Included here is one T cell receptor beta chain sequence, with context. What it binds is unknown. After autologous stem cell transplantation all patients relapsed, and prior brentuximab vedotin exposure differed between cohorts. Magnetic negative selection of thawed PBMCs was the method by which CD4+ T cells were purified. The method was immunoSEQ multiplex PCR; TCRdb's version includes in-frame clones alone and lacks a portion of them. The table lists about 35,000 clones, about 93% of them singletons. The data belong to a study of PD-1 blockade in classical Hodgkin lymphoma. Study details: On a schedule of every 2 weeks, patients received nivolumab 3 mg/kg intravenously. Overall study results and limits: The CD4+ diversity rise by C4D1 was clearest in complete responders. Complete responders possessed baseline diversity comparable to newly diagnosed patients.

Germline values: CDR1 SGHNT, CDR2 YENEEA. The V end lost 1 base, the J end lost 7 bases, and 14 bases lay between the germline ends. This CDR3 comprises 15 residues. The rearrangement links TRBV11-3 to TRBJ2-1; D is ambiguous. The receptor was isolated from a human donor with classical Hodgkin lymphoma. Sequencing was performed on CD4+ T cells from blood, taken at baseline. Here the CDR3 reads CASSLGTLPQNEQFF. CDR3 in DNA: TGTGCCAGCAGCTTAGGAACACTCCCCCAAAATGAGCAGTTCTTC.